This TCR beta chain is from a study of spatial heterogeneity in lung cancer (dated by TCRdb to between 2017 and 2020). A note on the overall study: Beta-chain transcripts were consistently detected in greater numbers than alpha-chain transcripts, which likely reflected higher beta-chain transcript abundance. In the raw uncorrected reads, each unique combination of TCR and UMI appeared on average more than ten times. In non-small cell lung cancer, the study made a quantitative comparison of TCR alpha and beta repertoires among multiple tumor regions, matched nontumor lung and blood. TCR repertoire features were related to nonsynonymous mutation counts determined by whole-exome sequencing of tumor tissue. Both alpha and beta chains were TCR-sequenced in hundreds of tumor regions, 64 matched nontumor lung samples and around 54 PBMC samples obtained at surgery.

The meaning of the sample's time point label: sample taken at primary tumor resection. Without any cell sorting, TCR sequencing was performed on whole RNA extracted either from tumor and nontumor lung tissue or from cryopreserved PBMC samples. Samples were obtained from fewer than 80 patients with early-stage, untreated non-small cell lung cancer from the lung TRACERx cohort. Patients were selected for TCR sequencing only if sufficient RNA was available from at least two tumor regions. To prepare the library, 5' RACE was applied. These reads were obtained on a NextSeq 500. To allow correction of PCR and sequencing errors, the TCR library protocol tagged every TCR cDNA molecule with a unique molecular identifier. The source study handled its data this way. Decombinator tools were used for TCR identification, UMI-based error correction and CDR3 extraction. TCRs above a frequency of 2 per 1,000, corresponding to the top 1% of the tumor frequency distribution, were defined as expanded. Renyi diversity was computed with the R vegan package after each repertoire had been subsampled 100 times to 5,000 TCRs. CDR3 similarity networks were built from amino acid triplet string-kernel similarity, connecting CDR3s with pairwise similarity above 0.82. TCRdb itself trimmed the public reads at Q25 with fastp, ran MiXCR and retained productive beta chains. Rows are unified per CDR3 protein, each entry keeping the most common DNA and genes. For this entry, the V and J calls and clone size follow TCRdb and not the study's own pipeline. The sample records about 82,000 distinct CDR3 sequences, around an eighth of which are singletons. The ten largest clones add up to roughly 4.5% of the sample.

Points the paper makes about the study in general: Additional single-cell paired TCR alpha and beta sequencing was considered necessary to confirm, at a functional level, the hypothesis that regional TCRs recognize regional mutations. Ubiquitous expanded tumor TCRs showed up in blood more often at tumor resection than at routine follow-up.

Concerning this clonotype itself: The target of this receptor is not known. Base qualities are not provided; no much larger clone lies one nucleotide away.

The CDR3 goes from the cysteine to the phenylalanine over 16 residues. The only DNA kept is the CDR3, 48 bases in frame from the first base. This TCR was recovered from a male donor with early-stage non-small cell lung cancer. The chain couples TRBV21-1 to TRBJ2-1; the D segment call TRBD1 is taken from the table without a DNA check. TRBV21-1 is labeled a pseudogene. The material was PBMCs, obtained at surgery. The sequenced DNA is TGTGCCAGCAGCAAAGTCCTGGGGGGTTGCTACAATGAGCAGTTCTTC. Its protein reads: CASSKVLGGCYNEQFF.